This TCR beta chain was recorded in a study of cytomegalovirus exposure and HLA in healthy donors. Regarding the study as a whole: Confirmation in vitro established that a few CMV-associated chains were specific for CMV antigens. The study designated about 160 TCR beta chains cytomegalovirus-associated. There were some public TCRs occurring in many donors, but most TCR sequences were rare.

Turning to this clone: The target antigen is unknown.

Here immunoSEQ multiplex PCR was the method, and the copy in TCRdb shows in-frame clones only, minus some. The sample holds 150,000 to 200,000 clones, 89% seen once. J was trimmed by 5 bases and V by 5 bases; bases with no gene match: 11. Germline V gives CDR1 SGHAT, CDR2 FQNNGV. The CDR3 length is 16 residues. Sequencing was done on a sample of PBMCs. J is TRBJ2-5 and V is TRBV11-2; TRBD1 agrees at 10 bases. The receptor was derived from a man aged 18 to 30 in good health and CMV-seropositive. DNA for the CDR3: TGTGCCAGCAGCCGTGCAGGGGGACAGGGGTGGGAGACCCAGTACTTC. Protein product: CASSRAGGQGWETQYF.